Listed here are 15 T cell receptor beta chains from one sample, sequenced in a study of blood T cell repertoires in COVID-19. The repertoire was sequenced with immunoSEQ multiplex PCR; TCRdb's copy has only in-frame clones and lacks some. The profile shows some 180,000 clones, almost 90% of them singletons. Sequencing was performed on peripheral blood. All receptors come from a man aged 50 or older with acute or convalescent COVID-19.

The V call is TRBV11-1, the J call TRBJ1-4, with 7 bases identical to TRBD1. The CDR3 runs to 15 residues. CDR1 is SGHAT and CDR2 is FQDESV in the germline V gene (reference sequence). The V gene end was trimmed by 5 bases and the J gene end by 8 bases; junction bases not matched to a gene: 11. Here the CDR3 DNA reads TGTGCCAGCAGCCCGGAGAGGGGGCCCGGAGAAAAACTGTTTTTT. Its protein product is CASSPERGPGEKLFF.

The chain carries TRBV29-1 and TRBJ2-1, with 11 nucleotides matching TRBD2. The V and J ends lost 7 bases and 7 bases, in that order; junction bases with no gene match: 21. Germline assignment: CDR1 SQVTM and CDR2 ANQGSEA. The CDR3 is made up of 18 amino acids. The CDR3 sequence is CSARLEFGRASGRNEQFF. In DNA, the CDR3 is TGCAGCGCCCGTCTCGAGTTTGGTAGGGCTAGCGGGAGGAATGAGCAGTTCTTC.

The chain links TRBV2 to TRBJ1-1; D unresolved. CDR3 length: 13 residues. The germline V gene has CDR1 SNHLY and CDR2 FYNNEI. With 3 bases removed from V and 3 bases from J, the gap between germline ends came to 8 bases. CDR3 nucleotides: TGTGCCAGCAGTGACGAGTTTGACACTGAAGCTTTCTTT. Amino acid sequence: CASSDEFDTEAFF.

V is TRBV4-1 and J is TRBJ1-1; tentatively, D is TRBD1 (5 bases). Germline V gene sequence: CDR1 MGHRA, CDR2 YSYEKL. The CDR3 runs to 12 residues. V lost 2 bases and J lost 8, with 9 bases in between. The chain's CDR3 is CASSQMGREAFF. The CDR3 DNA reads TGCGCCAGCAGCCAAATGGGGCGGGAAGCTTTCTTT.

The CDR3 spells CAWSYGKNQPQHF. CDR3 DNA: TGTGCCTGGAGTTACGGGAAGAATCAGCCCCAGCATTTT. The chain uses TRBV30 and TRBJ1-5; the D is unclear. V lost 2 bases, J lost 4 bases, and 9 bases lay in between. In germline, CDR1 is GTSNPN, CDR2 SVGIG (reference sequence). The CDR3 has 13 residues.

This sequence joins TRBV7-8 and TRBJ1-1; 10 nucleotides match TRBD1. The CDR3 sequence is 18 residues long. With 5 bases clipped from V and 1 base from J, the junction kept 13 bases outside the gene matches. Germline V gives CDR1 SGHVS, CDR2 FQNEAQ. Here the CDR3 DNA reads TGTGCCAGCAGCCACCCCACCCGGGACAGGGGAGAGAACACTGAAGCTTTCTTT. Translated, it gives CASSHPTRDRGENTEAFF.

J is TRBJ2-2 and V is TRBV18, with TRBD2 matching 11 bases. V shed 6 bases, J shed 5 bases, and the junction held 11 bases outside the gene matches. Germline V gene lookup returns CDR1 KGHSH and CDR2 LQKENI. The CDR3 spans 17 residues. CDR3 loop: CASSASGGYTRTGELFF. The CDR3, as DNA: TGTGCCAGCTCCGCTAGCGGGGGGTACACGAGGACCGGGGAGCTGTTTTTT.

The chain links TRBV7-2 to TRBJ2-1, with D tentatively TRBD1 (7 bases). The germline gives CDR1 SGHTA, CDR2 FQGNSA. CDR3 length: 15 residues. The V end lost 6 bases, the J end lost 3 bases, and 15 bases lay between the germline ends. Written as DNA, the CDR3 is TGTGCCAGCAGTTTCTCAGGGGGGTTCTACAATGAGCAGTTCTTC. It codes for CASSFSGGFYNEQFF.

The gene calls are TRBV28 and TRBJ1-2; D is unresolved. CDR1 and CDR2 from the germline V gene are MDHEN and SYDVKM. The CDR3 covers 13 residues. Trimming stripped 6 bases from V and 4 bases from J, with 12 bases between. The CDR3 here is CASRLGEVYGYTF. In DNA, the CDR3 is TGTGCCAGCAGATTAGGAGAGGTCTATGGCTACACCTTC.

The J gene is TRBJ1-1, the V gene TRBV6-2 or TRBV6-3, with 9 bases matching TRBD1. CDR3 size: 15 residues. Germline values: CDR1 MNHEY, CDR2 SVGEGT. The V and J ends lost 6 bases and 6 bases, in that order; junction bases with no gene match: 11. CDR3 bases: TGTGCCAGCAGCAACCCGGGACAGGGTTTGGCTGAAGCTTTCTTT. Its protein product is CASSNPGQGLAEAFF.

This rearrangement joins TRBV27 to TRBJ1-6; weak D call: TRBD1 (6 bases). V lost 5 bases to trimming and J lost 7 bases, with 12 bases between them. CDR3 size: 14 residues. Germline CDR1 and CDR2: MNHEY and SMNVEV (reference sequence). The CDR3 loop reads CASSKDRGNSPLHF. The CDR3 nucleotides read TGTGCCAGCAGTAAGGACAGAGGGAATTCACCCCTCCACTTT.

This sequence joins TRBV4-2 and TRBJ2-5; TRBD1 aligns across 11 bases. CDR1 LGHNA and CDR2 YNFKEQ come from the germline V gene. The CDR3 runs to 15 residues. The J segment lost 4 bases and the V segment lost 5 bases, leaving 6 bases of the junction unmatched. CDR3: CASSTWTGGLETQYF. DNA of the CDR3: TGTGCCAGCAGCACCTGGACAGGGGGCTTAGAGACCCAGTACTTC.

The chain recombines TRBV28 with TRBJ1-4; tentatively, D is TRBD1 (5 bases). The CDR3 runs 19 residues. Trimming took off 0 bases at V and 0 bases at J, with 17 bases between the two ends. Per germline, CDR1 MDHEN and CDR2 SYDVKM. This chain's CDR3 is CASSLWGQGPAATNEKLFF. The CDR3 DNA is TGTGCCAGCAGTTTATGGGGCCAGGGTCCAGCTGCAACTAATGAAAAACTGTTTTTT.

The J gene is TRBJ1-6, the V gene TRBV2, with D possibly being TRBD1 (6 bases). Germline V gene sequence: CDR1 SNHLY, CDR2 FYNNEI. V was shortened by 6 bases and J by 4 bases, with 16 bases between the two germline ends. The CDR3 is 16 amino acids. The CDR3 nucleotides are TGTGCCAGCAGAAAACAGGGTTTCGGATATAATTCACCCCTCCACTTT. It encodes CASRKQGFGYNSPLHF. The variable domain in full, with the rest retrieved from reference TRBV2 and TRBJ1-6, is EPEVTQTPSHQVTQMGQEVILRCVPISNHLYFYWYRQILGQKVEFLVSFYNNEISEKSEIFDDQFSVERPDGSNFTLKIRSTKLEDSAMYFCASRKQGFGYNSPLHFGNGTRLTVT.

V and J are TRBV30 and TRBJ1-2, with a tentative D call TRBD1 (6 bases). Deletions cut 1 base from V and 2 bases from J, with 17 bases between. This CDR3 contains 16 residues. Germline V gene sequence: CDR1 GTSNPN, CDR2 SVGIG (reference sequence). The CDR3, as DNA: TGTGCCTGGAGTGAGGCCTCAAAGACAGGCAACTATGGCTACACCTTC. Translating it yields CAWSEASKTGNYGYTF.